This is a list of T cell receptor beta chains from one sample in a study of identical twins. In TCRdb, the 5' RACE reads were re-called with MiXCR into one record per CDR3 protein. The sample carries around 340,000 distinct CDR3 sequences, around 9% recorded once. Specimen: naive T cells sorted from blood. Source of these receptors: a woman between 50 and 59 years old in good health. The CDR3 runs from the conserved cysteine through the conserved F or W. D genes are given only for firm matches. Clone size appears in some rows only: once, few, many, or a class for an expanded clone.

d_call: TRBD1
v_call: TRBV12-3/TRBV12-4
j_call: TRBJ2-1
clone_size: many
cdr3_aa: CASSPRQGAYNEQFF
cdr3_nt: TGTGCCAGCAGTCCTAGACAGGGAGCCTACAATGAGCAGTTCTTC

d_call: TRBD2
v_call: TRBV12-3/TRBV12-4
j_call: TRBJ2-1
clone_size: many
cdr3_aa: CASRISGSPNNEQFF
cdr3_nt: TGTGCCAGCAGGATAAGCGGGAGTCCCAACAATGAGCAGTTCTTC

d_call: TRBD1
v_call: TRBV5-1
j_call: TRBJ1-4
clone_size: many
cdr3_aa: CASSLGDRTNEKLFF
cdr3_nt: TGCGCCAGCAGCTTGGGGGACAGGACGAATGAAAAACTGTTTTTT

d_call: NA
v_call: TRBV7-2
j_call: TRBJ2-6
clone_size: NA
cdr3_aa: CASSPRDWSSGANVLTF
cdr3_nt: TGTGCCAGCAGCCCCCGGGACTGGAGCTCTGGGGCCAACGTCCTGACTTTC

d_call: TRBD1
v_call: TRBV12-3/TRBV12-4
j_call: TRBJ1-4
clone_size: NA
cdr3_aa: CASRRTGGNEKLFF
cdr3_nt: TGTGCCAGCCGGAGGACAGGGGGGAATGAAAAACTGTTTTTT

d_call: NA
v_call: TRBV12-3/TRBV12-4
j_call: TRBJ1-4
clone_size: NA
cdr3_aa: CASSAGIPEKLFF
cdr3_nt: TGTGCCAGCAGTGCGGGAATCCCTGAAAAACTGTTTTTT

d_call: NA
v_call: TRBV5-1
j_call: TRBJ2-5
clone_size: many
cdr3_aa: CASRWTDQETQYF
cdr3_nt: TGCGCCAGCAGATGGACAGACCAAGAGACCCAGTACTTC

d_call: NA
v_call: TRBV4-2
j_call: TRBJ2-6
clone_size: NA
cdr3_aa: CASSQDRSGANVLTF
cdr3_nt: TGTGCCAGCAGCCAGGACCGCTCTGGGGCCAACGTCCTGACTTTC

d_call: NA
v_call: TRBV7-9
j_call: TRBJ2-1
clone_size: few
cdr3_aa: CASSSGGAAYNEQFF
cdr3_nt: TGTGCCAGCAGCTCAGGAGGGGCCGCCTACAATGAGCAGTTCTTC

d_call: NA
v_call: TRBV12-3/TRBV12-4
j_call: TRBJ2-1
clone_size: NA
cdr3_aa: CASSLRGMSYNEQFF
cdr3_nt: TGTGCCAGCAGTTTAAGGGGGATGTCCTACAATGAGCAGTTCTTC

d_call: TRBD2
v_call: TRBV6-2/TRBV6-3
j_call: TRBJ2-3
clone_size: many
cdr3_aa: CASSYLPSGISDTQYF
cdr3_nt: TGTGCCAGCAGTTACTTGCCTAGCGGGATTTCGGATACGCAGTATTTT

d_call: NA
v_call: TRBV11-2
j_call: TRBJ1-1
clone_size: many
cdr3_aa: CASSLRTVTYTEAFF
cdr3_nt: TGTGCCAGCAGCTTAAGGACAGTCACCTACACTGAAGCTTTCTTT

d_call: NA
v_call: TRBV20-1
j_call: TRBJ2-3
clone_size: many
cdr3_aa: CSAFKQDTQYF
cdr3_nt: TGCAGTGCTTTTAAACAGGATACGCAGTATTTT

d_call: NA
v_call: TRBV20-1
j_call: TRBJ1-4
clone_size: NA
cdr3_aa: CSARPTGKIATNEKLFF
cdr3_nt: TGCAGTGCTAGACCGACAGGAAAGATTGCAACTAATGAAAAACTGTTTTTT

d_call: TRBD2
v_call: TRBV5-5
j_call: TRBJ2-3
clone_size: many
cdr3_aa: CASLPSGRGDTQYF
cdr3_nt: TGTGCCAGCCTCCCTAGCGGGAGGGGAGATACGCAGTATTTT

d_call: TRBD2
v_call: TRBV9
j_call: TRBJ2-3
clone_size: NA
cdr3_aa: CASNLAGGPITNTQYF
cdr3_nt: TGTGCCAGCAACCTAGCGGGAGGGCCAATCACAAATACGCAGTATTTT

d_call: TRBD1
v_call: TRBV3-1
j_call: TRBJ2-3
clone_size: many
cdr3_aa: CASSQETGATDTQYF
cdr3_nt: TGTGCCAGCAGCCAAGAAACAGGGGCGACAGATACGCAGTATTTT

d_call: TRBD1
v_call: TRBV28
j_call: TRBJ1-4
clone_size: few
cdr3_aa: CASSLPTGGGEKLFF
cdr3_nt: TGTGCCAGCAGTTTGCCGACAGGGGGTGGAGAAAAACTGTTTTTT

d_call: NA
v_call: TRBV6-5
j_call: TRBJ1-2
clone_size: NA
cdr3_aa: CASSLNQVEVNGYTF
cdr3_nt: TGTGCCAGCAGTTTGAATCAGGTAGAGGTCAATGGCTACACCTTC

d_call: NA
v_call: TRBV12-3/TRBV12-4
j_call: TRBJ2-3
clone_size: few
cdr3_aa: CASSLVGLAAPDTQYF
cdr3_nt: TGTGCCAGCAGTTTAGTGGGTCTAGCCGCCCCAGATACGCAGTATTTT

d_call: TRBD1
v_call: TRBV6-1
j_call: TRBJ2-1
clone_size: few
cdr3_aa: CASSSRPRGLRNEQFF
cdr3_nt: TGTGCCAGCAGTTCTCGACCCAGGGGGTTAAGAAATGAGCAGTTCTTC

d_call: NA
v_call: TRBV15
j_call: TRBJ2-4
clone_size: few
cdr3_aa: CATQGLNIQYF
cdr3_nt: TGTGCCACCCAGGGACTAAACATTCAGTACTTC

d_call: NA
v_call: TRBV24-1
j_call: TRBJ2-2
clone_size: many
cdr3_aa: CATSDYRATGELFF
cdr3_nt: TGTGCCACCAGTGATTACAGGGCCACCGGGGAGCTGTTTTTT

d_call: NA
v_call: TRBV24-1
j_call: TRBJ1-1
clone_size: few
cdr3_aa: CATSDFRGTEAFF
cdr3_nt: TGTGCCACCAGTGATTTCAGGGGCACCGAAGCTTTCTTT

d_call: TRBD1
v_call: TRBV7-6
j_call: TRBJ2-5
clone_size: NA
cdr3_aa: CASSRDSSQETQYF
cdr3_nt: TGTGCCAGCAGCCGGGACAGCAGCCAAGAGACCCAGTACTTC

d_call: NA
v_call: TRBV20-1
j_call: TRBJ1-1
clone_size: few
cdr3_aa: CSARQSFSTEAFF
cdr3_nt: TGCAGTGCTAGACAAAGCTTTAGCACTGAAGCTTTCTTT

d_call: NA
v_call: TRBV27
j_call: TRBJ2-1
clone_size: NA
cdr3_aa: CASSPGPILINEQFF
cdr3_nt: TGTGCCAGCAGTCCGGGACCGATACTAATCAATGAGCAGTTCTTC

d_call: NA
v_call: TRBV28
j_call: TRBJ2-2
clone_size: NA
cdr3_aa: CASTIGGGLHTGELFF
cdr3_nt: TGTGCCAGCACGATAGGGGGAGGGTTACACACCGGGGAGCTGTTTTTT